These 17 T cell receptor beta chains came from one sample sequenced in a study of CD8+ T cells in alopecia areata. RNA extraction and reverse transcription yielded cDNA as sequencing template. Profiled with immunoSEQ multiplex PCR; TCRdb holds only in-frame clones, not every one. The table records approximately 65,000 clones, roughly 44% of them present only once. Sequences were derived from CD8+ T cells sorted from blood, sampled at week 0. Every receptor here comes from a human donor with alopecia areata.

The chain links TRBV4-3 to TRBJ2-2; D possibly corresponds to TRBD1 (5 bases). Germline V CDR1 and CDR2: LGHNA, YSLEER. The CDR3 consists of 14 residues. The V end lost 4 bases, the J end lost 7 bases, and 13 bases lay between the germline ends. CDR3 amino acids: CASSPGLSVGELFF. For the CDR3, the DNA is TGCGCCAGCAGCCCAGGGTTATCGGTCGGGGAGCTGTTTTTT.

This clone has just a few counts. The V gene is TRBV19, the J gene TRBJ2-5; D unclear. From germline, CDR1 is LNHDA and CDR2 SQIVND (reference sequence). The CDR3 spans 12 residues. V was cut by 3 bases and J by 3 bases, with 5 bases left in between. CDR3 loop: CASSITEETQYF. The CDR3 DNA reads as TGTGCCAGTAGTATTACAGAAGAGACCCAGTACTTC.

This clone was seen only a few times. This rearrangement joins TRBV29-1 to TRBJ2-5; 10 bases are shared with TRBD1. The CDR3 consists of 14 residues. J gave up 5 bases and V 8 bases, and 11 bases lay outside the gene matches. The germline gives CDR1 SQVTM, CDR2 ANQGSEA. CDR3 region: CSTWTGGDLETQYF. DNA of the CDR3: TGCAGCACCTGGACAGGGGGGGACTTGGAGACCCAGTACTTC. The full variable domain, completed using reference TRBV29-1 and TRBJ2-5, is SAVISQKPSRDICQRGTSLTIQCQVDSQVTMMFWYRQQPGQSLTLIATANQGSEATYESGFVIDKFPISRPNLTFSTLTVSNMSPEDSSIYLCSTWTGGDLETQYFGPGTRLLVL.

For the CDR3, the DNA is TGTGCCAGCAGCGACAGGTATGAGCAGTTCTTC. Its protein product is CASSDRYEQFF. The rearrangement links TRBV7-9 to TRBJ2-1; maybe TRBD1 (6 bases). This CDR3 is 11 amino acids long. Trimming cost V 5 bases and J 8 bases, with 7 bases left between them. Germline CDR1 is SEHNR and CDR2 is FQNEAQ (reference sequence).

J is TRBJ1-2 and V is TRBV5-1; TRBD1 agrees at 8 bases. This CDR3 is 15 amino acids long. Germline CDR1 and CDR2: SGHRS and YFSETQ. Trimming cost V 0 bases and J 4 bases; bases outside gene matches: 5. CDR3: CASSLEQGGFYGYTF. The CDR3 DNA follows: TGCGCCAGCAGCTTGGAACAGGGGGGCTTCTATGGCTACACCTTC.

This rearrangement joins TRBV29-1 to TRBJ2-3; 9 bases match TRBD1. This CDR3 comprises 13 residues. Germline lookup yields CDR1 SQVTM and CDR2 ANQGSEA. V dropped 6 bases and J dropped 2; count of bases not matched to a gene: 3. CDR3 residues: CSVGTGTTDTQYF. The CDR3 nucleotides read TGCAGCGTGGGGACAGGGACCACAGATACGCAGTATTTT.

This clone was recorded a few times. The chain uses TRBV27 and TRBJ1-1; D possibly corresponds to TRBD1 (5 bases). V shed 2 bases and J shed 6 bases, with 10 bases lying between them. This CDR3 has 13 amino acids. Per germline, CDR1 MNHEY and CDR2 SMNVEV (reference sequence). This CDR3 is CASSLKGEAEAFF. As DNA, the CDR3 is TGTGCCAGCAGTTTAAAAGGGGAGGCTGAAGCTTTCTTT.

This clone has a handful of counts. The chain uses TRBV27 and TRBJ2-7; D is perhaps TRBD1 or TRBD2 (5 bases each). The V end was cut by 5 bases, the J end by 3 bases, with 20 bases between. Germline V CDR1 and CDR2: MNHEY, SMNVEV (reference sequence). CDR3 size: 16 residues. CDR3 in DNA: TGTGCCAGCAGTCACCAACCGGGACCGAATAACTACGAGCAGTACTTC. It codes for CASSHQPGPNNYEQYF.

The rearrangement links TRBV7-9 to TRBJ2-1, with D maybe TRBD1 (6 bases). The CDR3 contains 13 residues. V was shortened by 5 bases and J by 4 bases, with 9 bases between the two germline ends. The germline gives CDR1 SEHNR, CDR2 FQNEAQ (reference sequence). CDR3 nucleotides: TGTGCCAGCAGCCGAGGACAGTACAATGAGCAGTTCTTC. This gives the protein CASSRGQYNEQFF. Supplemented by reference TRBV7-9 and TRBJ2-1, the full variable domain reads DTGVSQNPRHKITKRGQNVTFRCDPISEHNRLYWYRQTLGQGPEFLTYFQNEAQLEKSRLLSDRFSAERPKGSFSTLEIQRTEQGDSAMYLCASSRGQYNEQFFGPGTRLTVL.

By share, this clone counts as large. The genes are TRBV18 and TRBJ2-7, with TRBD1 matching 9 bases. V lost 4 bases, J lost 2 bases, and 6 bases stayed unmatched. The germline V gene has CDR1 KGHSH and CDR2 LQKENI. This CDR3 is built from 15 residues. CDR3 sequence (DNA): TGTGCCAGCTCACAGGGACAGGGCCCCCCCTACGAGCAGTACTTC. Translating gives CASSQGQGPPYEQYF.

This clone was recorded a few times. This sequence joins TRBV19 and TRBJ2-7; D may match TRBD1 or TRBD2 (5 bases each). The CDR3 contains 15 residues. Looked up from germline, CDR1 is LNHDA and CDR2 is SQIVND (reference sequence). The V gene lost 9 bases and the J gene lost 2 bases, with 20 bases spanning the gap. CDR3 loop: CASTPGTGPTYEQYF. The CDR3 DNA reads TGTGCCAGCACACCAGGAACGGGACCAACCTACGAGCAGTACTTC.

The sample holds a few counts of this clone. This sequence joins TRBV29-1 and TRBJ1-1; TRBD1 agrees at 9 bases. J gave up 1 base and V 6 bases, and 0 bases lay outside the gene matches. CDR3 length: 12 amino acids. Germline CDR1 is SQVTM and CDR2 is ANQGSEA. The CDR3 reads CSVGQGNTEAFF. CDR3 DNA: TGCAGCGTGGGACAGGGGAACACTGAAGCTTTCTTT.

This chain links TRBV30 with TRBJ2-7; 9 bases agree with TRBD2. The CDR3 length is 14 residues. Trimming removed 2 bases from V and 3 bases from J; junction bases left unmatched: 5. Germline loops: CDR1 GTSNPN, CDR2 SVGIG (reference sequence). The DNA for the CDR3 is TGTGCCTGGAGTTCGTCTAGCGGGGACTACGAGCAGTACTTC. Encoded protein: CAWSSSSGDYEQYF.

V gene TRBV5-1 combines with J gene TRBJ2-1; a possible D gene is TRBD1 (6 bases). CDR1 is SGHRS, CDR2 YFSETQ, per germline. Trimming cost V 7 bases and J 8 bases, with 10 bases left between them. The CDR3 is 11 amino acids. The CDR3 spells CASGGGDEQFF. The DNA for the CDR3 is TGCGCCAGCGGGGGCGGAGATGAGCAGTTCTTC.

V usage is TRBV5-6 and J usage is TRBJ1-1; the D is unclear. Germline loops: CDR1 SGHDT, CDR2 YYEEEE. The CDR3 is made up of 14 amino acids. V dropped 7 bases and J dropped 6 bases, with 19 bases sitting between them. The CDR3 is CASSLEVGLPEAFF. The DNA of the CDR3 is TGTGCCAGCTCGTTGGAGGTAGGGCTTCCTGAAGCTTTCTTT. The variable domain in full, completed from reference TRBV5-6 and TRBJ1-1, reads DAGVTQSPTHLIKTRGQQVTLRCSPKSGHDTVSWYQQALGQGPQFIFQYYEEEERQRGNFPDRFSGHQFPNYSSELNVNALLLGDSALYLCASSLEVGLPEAFFGQGTRLTVV.

This chain uses TRBV29-1 with TRBJ1-1; TRBD1 agrees at 8 bases. This CDR3 has 13 residues. Germline V gives CDR1 SQVTM, CDR2 ANQGSEA. Losses at the gene ends were 4 bases for V and 5 bases for J; bases not matched to a gene: 6. The CDR3 loop reads CSVAGQGGTEAFF. As DNA, the CDR3 is TGCAGCGTTGCAGGACAGGGTGGAACTGAAGCTTTCTTT.

The genes are TRBV29-1 and TRBJ2-1; D is perhaps TRBD1 or TRBD2 (5 bases each). With 4 bases removed from V and 8 bases from J, the gap between germline ends came to 12 bases. The CDR3 loop spans 12 amino acids. In germline, CDR1 is SQVTM, CDR2 ANQGSEA. CDR3 coding DNA: TGCAGCGTTGTAGCTAGGGGACATGAGCAGTTCTTC. Translating it yields CSVVARGHEQFF.